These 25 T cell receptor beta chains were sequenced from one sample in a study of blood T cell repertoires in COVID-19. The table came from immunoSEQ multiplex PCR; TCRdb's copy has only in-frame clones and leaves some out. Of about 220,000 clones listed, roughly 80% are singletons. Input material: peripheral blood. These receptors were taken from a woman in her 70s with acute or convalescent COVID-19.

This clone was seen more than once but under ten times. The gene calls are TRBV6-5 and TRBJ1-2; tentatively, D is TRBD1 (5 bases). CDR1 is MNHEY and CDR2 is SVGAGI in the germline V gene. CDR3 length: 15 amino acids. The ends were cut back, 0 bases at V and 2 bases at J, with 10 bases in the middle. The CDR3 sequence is CASSYSGEGNYGYTF. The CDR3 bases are TGTGCCAGCAGTTACTCAGGGGAAGGGAACTATGGCTACACCTTC.

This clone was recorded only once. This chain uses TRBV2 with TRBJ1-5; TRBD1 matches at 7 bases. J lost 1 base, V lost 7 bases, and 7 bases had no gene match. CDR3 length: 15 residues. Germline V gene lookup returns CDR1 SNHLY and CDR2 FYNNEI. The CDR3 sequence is CASNEQGLSNQPQHF. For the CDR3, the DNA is TGTGCCAGCAACGAACAGGGGTTGAGCAATCAGCCCCAGCATTTT.

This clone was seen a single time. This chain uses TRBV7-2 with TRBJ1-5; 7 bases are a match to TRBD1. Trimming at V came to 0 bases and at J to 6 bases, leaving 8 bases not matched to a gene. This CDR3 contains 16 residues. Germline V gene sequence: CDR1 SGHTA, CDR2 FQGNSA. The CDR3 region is CASSLAGQVLGQPQHF. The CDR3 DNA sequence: TGTGCCAGCAGCTTAGCTGGACAGGTATTGGGTCAGCCCCAGCATTTT.

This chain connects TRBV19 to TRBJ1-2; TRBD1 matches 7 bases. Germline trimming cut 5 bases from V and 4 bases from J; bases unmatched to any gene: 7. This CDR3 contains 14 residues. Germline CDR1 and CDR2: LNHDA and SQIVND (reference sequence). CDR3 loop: CASSSHPGGYGYTF. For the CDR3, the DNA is TGTGCCAGTAGTTCTCATCCAGGGGGCTATGGCTACACCTTC. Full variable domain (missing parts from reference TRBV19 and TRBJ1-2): DGGITQSPKYLFRKEGQNVTLSCEQNLNHDAMYWYRQDPGQGLRLIYYSQIVNDFQKGDIAEGYSVSREKKESFPLTVTSAQKNPTAFYLCASSSHPGGYGYTFGSGTRLTVV.

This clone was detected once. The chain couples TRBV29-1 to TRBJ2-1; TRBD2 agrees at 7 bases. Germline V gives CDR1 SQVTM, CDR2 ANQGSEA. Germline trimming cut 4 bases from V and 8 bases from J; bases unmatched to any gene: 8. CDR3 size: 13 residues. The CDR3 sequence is CSVVPAGLYEQFF. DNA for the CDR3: TGCAGCGTTGTTCCAGCGGGGCTATATGAGCAGTTCTTC.

In DNA, the CDR3 is TGTGCCAGCAGTCCTCAGCGGCGGAACACTGAAGCTTTCTTT. Its translation is CASSPQRRNTEAFF. The chain joins TRBV2 to TRBJ1-1; the D is unclear. V lost 5 bases to trimming and J lost 1 base, with 11 bases between them. Germline V gives CDR1 SNHLY, CDR2 FYNNEI. This CDR3 is built from 14 residues.

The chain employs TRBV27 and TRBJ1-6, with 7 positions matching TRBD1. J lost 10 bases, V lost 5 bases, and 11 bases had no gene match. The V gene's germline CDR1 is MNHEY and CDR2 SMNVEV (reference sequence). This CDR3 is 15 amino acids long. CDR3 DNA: TGTGCCAGCAGTCTTGACAGGGCGCACTACTCACCCCTCCACTTT. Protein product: CASSLDRAHYSPLHF.

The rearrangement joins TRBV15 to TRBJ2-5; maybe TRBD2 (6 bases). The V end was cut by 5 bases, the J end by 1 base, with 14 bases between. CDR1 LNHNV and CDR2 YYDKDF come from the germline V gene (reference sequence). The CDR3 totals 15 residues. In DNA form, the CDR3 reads TGTGCCACCAGCGAGATGGGTAGCGGCCAAGAGACCCAGTACTTC. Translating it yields CATSEMGSGQETQYF.

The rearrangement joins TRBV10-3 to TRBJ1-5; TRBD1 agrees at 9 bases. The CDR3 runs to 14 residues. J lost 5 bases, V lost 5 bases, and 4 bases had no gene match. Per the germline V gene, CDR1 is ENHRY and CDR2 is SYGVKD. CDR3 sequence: CAISRTGDHQPQHF. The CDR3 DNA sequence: TGTGCCATCAGTCGGACAGGGGATCATCAGCCCCAGCATTTT.

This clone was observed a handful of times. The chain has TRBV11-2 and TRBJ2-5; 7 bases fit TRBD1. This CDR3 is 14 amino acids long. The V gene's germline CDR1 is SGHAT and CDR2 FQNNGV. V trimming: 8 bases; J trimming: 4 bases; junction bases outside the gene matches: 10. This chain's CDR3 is CASVETGVGETQYF. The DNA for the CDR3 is TGTGCCAGCGTAGAAACAGGGGTGGGAGAGACCCAGTACTTC.

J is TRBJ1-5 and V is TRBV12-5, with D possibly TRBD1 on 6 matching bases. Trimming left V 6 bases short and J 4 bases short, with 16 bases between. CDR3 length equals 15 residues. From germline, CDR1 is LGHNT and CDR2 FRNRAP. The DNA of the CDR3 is TGTGCTAGTGGGGAGGGGGGGCTGTTGAATCAGCCCCAGCATTTT. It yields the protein CASGEGGLLNQPQHF.

CDR3 in amino acids: CASSPETSLLINEQFF. The CDR3 DNA follows: TGTGCCAGCAGCCCGGAGACTAGCCTCTTAATCAATGAGCAGTTCTTC. The rearrangement joins TRBV9 to TRBJ2-1; TRBD2 matches at 7 bases. The CDR3 contains 16 residues. Germline V gives CDR1 SGDLS, CDR2 YYNGEE. Unmatched junction bases numbered 13, after V lost 4 bases and J lost 6 bases.

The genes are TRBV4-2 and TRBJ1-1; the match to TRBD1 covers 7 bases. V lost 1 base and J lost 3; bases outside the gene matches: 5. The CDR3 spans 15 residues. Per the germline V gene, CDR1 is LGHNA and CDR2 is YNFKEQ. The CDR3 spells CASSQVRQGDTEAFF. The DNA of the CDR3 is TGTGCCAGCAGCCAAGTGCGTCAGGGGGACACTGAAGCTTTCTTT.

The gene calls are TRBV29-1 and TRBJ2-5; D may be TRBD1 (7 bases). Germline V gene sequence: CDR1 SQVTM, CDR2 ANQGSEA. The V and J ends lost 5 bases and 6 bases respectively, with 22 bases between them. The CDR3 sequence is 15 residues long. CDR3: CSVFSQGGIAKTQYF. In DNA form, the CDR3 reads TGCAGCGTTTTTTCCCAGGGGGGTATAGCAAAGACCCAGTACTTC.

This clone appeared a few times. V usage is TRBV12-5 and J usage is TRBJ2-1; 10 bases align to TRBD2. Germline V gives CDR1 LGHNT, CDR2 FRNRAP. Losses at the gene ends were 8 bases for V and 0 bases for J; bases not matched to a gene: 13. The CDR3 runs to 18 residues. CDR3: CASCMASGGPHSYNEQFF. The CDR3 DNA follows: TGTGCTAGTTGTATGGCTAGCGGGGGACCTCACTCCTACAATGAGCAGTTCTTC.

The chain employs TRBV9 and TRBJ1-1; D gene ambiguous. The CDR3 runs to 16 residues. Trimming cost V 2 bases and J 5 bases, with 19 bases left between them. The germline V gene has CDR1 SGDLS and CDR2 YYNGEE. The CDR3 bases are TGTGCCAGCAGCGTTGACGAGGAGGCGCGGGGAACTGAAGCTTTCTTT. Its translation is CASSVDEEARGTEAFF.

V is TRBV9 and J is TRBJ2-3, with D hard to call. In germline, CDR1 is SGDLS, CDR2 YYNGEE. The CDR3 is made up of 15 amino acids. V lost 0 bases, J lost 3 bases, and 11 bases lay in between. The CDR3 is CASSVGGPNTDTQYF. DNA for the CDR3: TGTGCCAGCAGCGTAGGAGGCCCTAATACAGATACGCAGTATTTT.

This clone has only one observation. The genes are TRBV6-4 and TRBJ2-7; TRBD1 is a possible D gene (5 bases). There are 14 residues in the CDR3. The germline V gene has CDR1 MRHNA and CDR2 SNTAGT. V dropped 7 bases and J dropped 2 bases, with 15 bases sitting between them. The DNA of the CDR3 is TGTGCCAGCAAGAAGGTAAGGGGTGCCTACGAGCAGTACTTC. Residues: CASKKVRGAYEQYF.

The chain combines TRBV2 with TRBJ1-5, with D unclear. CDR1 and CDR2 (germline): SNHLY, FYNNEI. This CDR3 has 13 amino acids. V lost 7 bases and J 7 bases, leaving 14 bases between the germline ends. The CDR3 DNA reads TGTGCCAGCACCACCGAACTGCGGCAGCCCCAGCATTTT. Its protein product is CASTTELRQPQHF.

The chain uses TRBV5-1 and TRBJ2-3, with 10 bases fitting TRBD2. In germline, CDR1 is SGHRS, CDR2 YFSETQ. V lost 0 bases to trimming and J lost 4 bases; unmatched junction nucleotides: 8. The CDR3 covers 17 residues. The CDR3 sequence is CASSLGTSGVSADTQYF. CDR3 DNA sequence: TGCGCCAGCAGCTTGGGTACTAGCGGGGTATCTGCAGATACGCAGTATTTT.

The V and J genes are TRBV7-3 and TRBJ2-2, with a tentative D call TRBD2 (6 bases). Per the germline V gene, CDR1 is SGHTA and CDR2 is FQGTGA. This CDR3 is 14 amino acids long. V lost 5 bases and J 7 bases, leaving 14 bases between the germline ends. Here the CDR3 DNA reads TGTGCCAGCAGCAGCGGGCCCGGGGGCGGGGAGCTGTTTTTT. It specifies CASSSGPGGGELFF.

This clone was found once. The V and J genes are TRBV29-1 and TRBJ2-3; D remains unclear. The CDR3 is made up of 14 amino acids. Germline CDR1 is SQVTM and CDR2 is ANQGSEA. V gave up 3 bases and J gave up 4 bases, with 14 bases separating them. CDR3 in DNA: TGCAGCGTTGAGTTGACGGAGTACCCAGATACGCAGTATTTT. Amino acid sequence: CSVELTEYPDTQYF.

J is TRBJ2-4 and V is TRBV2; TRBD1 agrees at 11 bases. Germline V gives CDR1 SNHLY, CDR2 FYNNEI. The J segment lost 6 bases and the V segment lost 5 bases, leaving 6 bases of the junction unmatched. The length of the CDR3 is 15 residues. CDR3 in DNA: TGTGCCAGCAGTCCTCAAGGGACAGGGGGAAACATTCAGTACTTC. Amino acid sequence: CASSPQGTGGNIQYF.

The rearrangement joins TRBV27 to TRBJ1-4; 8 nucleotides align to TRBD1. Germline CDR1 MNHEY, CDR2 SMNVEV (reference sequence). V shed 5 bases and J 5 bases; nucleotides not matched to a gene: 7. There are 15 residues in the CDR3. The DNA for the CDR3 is TGTGCCAGCAGTAATTCAGGGGGCTTCAATGAAAAACTGTTTTTT. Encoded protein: CASSNSGGFNEKLFF.

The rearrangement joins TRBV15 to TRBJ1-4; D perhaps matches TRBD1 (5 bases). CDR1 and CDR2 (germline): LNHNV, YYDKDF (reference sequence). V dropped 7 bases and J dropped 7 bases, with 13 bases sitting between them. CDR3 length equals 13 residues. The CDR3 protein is CATTGEFGEKLFF. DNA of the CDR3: TGTGCCACCACGGGGGAATTTGGTGAAAAACTGTTTTTT. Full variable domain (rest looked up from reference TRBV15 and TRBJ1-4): DAMVIQNPRYQVTQFGKPVTLSCSQTLNHNVMYWYQQKSSQAPKLLFHYYDKDFNNEADTPDNFQSRRPNTSFCFLDIRSPGLGDTAMYLCATTGEFGEKLFFGSGTQLSVL.